This entry lists 9 T cell receptor beta chains sequenced from one sample in a study of identical twins. One entry per CDR3 protein, called by TCRdb with MiXCR from the 5' RACE reads. The profile shows 1,800,000 or so distinct CDR3 sequences, around 33% of them singletons. Sequenced input: cord blood. These receptors were collected from a newborn girl in good health.

V is TRBV9 and J is TRBJ2-3; TRBD2 matches at 7 bases. CDR3 size: 19 residues. The V gene end was trimmed by 0 bases and the J gene end by 2 bases; junction bases not matched to a gene: 15. Germline CDR1 and CDR2: SGDLS and YYNGEE. CDR3 in DNA: TGTGCCAGCAGCGTAGGTCGGTATGGGCTAGCGGCTTACACAGATACGCAGTATTTT. Translated, it gives CASSVGRYGLAAYTDTQYF.

Note on this clonotype: An end of the junction does not agree with germline; a read error may underlie this. The chain recombines TRBV6-4 with TRBJ2-5, with 9 positions matching TRBD2. The length of the CDR3 is 14 residues. Germline V gene sequence: CDR1 MRHNA, CDR2 SNTAGT. The CDR3 sequence is CVSSERGEQETQYF. The DNA for the CDR3 is TGTGTCAGCAGCGAGCGGGGGGAACAAGAGACCCAGTACTTC.

This clonotype was counted only a few times. The chain has TRBV20-1 and TRBJ2-5; 7 bases fit TRBD2. Per germline, CDR1 DFQATT and CDR2 SNEGSKA (reference sequence). After removal of 3 bases from V and 7 bases from J, the junction contained 8 bases not matched to a gene. This CDR3 comprises 13 residues. The CDR3 spells CSARGLAVSTQYF. CDR3 nucleotides: TGCAGTGCTAGGGGGCTAGCGGTTTCGACCCAGTACTTC.

In this sample, this clonotype turned up a few times. V gene TRBV21-1 combines with J gene TRBJ2-5. TRBV21-1 is assigned pseudogene status. The length of the CDR3 is 14 residues. In DNA form, the CDR3 reads TGTGCCAGCAGCAAAGAAGGGGTCCAAGAGACCCAGTACTTC. Protein sequence: CASSKEGVQETQYF.

The rearrangement links TRBV7-9 to TRBJ2-4, with D perhaps TRBD1 (5 bases). V shed 1 base and J shed 8 bases, with 12 bases lying between them. Germline assignment: CDR1 SEHNR and CDR2 FQNEAQ (reference sequence). This CDR3 region has 14 residues. The CDR3 DNA reads TGTGCCAGCAGCTTAGAAGGGGTTTGGGACATTCAGTACTTC. Protein product: CASSLEGVWDIQYF. The complete variable domain, with remaining parts taken from reference TRBV7-9 and TRBJ2-4, reads DTGVSQNPRHKITKRGQNVTFRCDPISEHNRLYWYRQTLGQGPEFLTYFQNEAQLEKSRLLSDRFSAERPKGSFSTLEIQRTEQGDSAMYLCASSLEGVWDIQYFGAGTRLSVL.

The V gene is TRBV4-2, the J gene TRBJ1-6; 12 bases agree with TRBD1. V shed 8 bases and J 5 bases; nucleotides not matched to a gene: 1. The germline V gene encodes CDR1 LGHNA and CDR2 YNFKEQ. CDR3 length: 14 residues. CDR3 residues: CASGDRGHNSPLHF. The CDR3 DNA sequence: TGTGCCAGCGGGGACAGGGGGCATAATTCACCCCTCCACTTT.

The chain joins TRBV4-1 to TRBJ2-3; D remains ambiguous. Germline values: CDR1 MGHRA, CDR2 YSYEKL. The CDR3 contains 13 residues. Trimming took off 2 bases at V and 2 bases at J, with 5 bases between the two ends. The CDR3 spells CASSQSYTDTQYF. The CDR3 nucleotides read TGCGCCAGCAGCCAAAGCTACACAGATACGCAGTATTTT.

The table lists this clonotype with many counts. This rearrangement joins TRBV6-1 to TRBJ1-5, with D perhaps TRBD1 (6 bases). V lost 3 bases to trimming and J lost 3 bases, with 9 bases between them. The length of the CDR3 is 14 residues. CDR1 is MNHNS, CDR2 SASEGT, per germline. The CDR3 is CASSDGQFNQPQHF. The DNA of the CDR3 is TGTGCCAGCAGTGACGGACAGTTCAATCAGCCCCAGCATTTT.

This clonotype came up a few times. The rearrangement uses TRBV5-1 and TRBJ1-1; no clear D. The CDR3 consists of 15 residues. The V end was cut by 4 bases, the J end by 2 bases, with 15 bases between. Germline V gene data show CDR1 as SGHRS and CDR2 as YFSETQ. CDR3 protein: CASSLLPGPNTEAFF. CDR3 nucleotides: TGCGCCAGCAGCCTACTCCCGGGTCCAAACACTGAAGCTTTCTTT.